One and the same sample provided the 10 T cell receptor beta chains below, sequenced in a study of T cell changes during pregnancy in multiple sclerosis. Measured with immunoSEQ multiplex PCR; TCRdb has only the in-frame clones, and not every one. The profile shows roughly 88,000 clones, roughly 90% of them singletons. Sequencing used peripheral blood, obtained in the first trimester of pregnancy. Receptor source: a female donor with multiple sclerosis, enrolled in a pregnancy study.

The V gene is TRBV19, the J gene TRBJ2-7, with 7 bases aligning to TRBD1. The V and J ends lost 0 bases and 2 bases, in that order; junction bases with no gene match: 10. The CDR3 is made up of 17 amino acids. The germline V gene encodes CDR1 LNHDA and CDR2 SQIVND (reference sequence). CDR3 amino acids: CASSIESSGQPPYEQYF. The CDR3 nucleotides read TGTGCCAGTAGTATAGAGAGTTCGGGACAGCCACCCTACGAGCAGTACTTC.

The gene calls are TRBV6-5 and TRBJ2-1, with D possibly being TRBD2 (5 bases). V lost 10 bases, J lost 3 bases, and 13 bases lay in between. CDR1 is MNHEY, CDR2 SVGAGI, per germline. The CDR3 is made up of 13 amino acids. The CDR3 DNA reads as TGTGCCACCTCAGACGGAGGCTACAATGAGCAGTTCTTC. It specifies CATSDGGYNEQFF.

This clone is a singleton in its sample. This chain links TRBV27 with TRBJ1-1, with no clear D. Trimming left V 4 bases short and J 6 bases short, with 12 bases between. Germline CDR1 is MNHEY and CDR2 is SMNVEV (reference sequence). The CDR3 totals 13 residues. The CDR3 here is CASSYSLGAEAFF. Written as DNA, the CDR3 is TGTGCCAGCAGTTACTCCCTCGGGGCTGAAGCTTTCTTT.

The rearrangement uses TRBV6-1 and TRBJ2-7; D is unclear. The V and J ends lost 11 bases and 1 base respectively, with 3 bases between them. The CDR3 covers 9 residues. The germline gives CDR1 MNHNS, CDR2 SASEGT. The CDR3: CASSYEQYF. Written as DNA, the CDR3 is TGTGCCTCGTCCTACGAGCAGTACTTC.

V usage is TRBV5-1 and J usage is TRBJ2-2, with 9 bases that match TRBD2. The CDR3 has 15 amino acids. From germline, CDR1 is SGHRS and CDR2 YFSETQ. V shed 4 bases and J 1 base; nucleotides not matched to a gene: 2. CDR3 residues: CASSPTSGNTGELFF. The CDR3 DNA is TGCGCCAGCAGCCCGACTAGCGGGAACACCGGGGAGCTGTTTTTT.

The chain is built from TRBV29-1 and TRBJ2-1; maybe TRBD2 (6 bases). The CDR3 runs 14 residues. In germline, CDR1 is SQVTM, CDR2 ANQGSEA. V lost 8 bases, J lost 7 bases, and 21 bases lay in between. CDR3 bases: TGCAGCTTACCATGGGGACTCCATGGGAATGAGCAGTTCTTC. It specifies CSLPWGLHGNEQFF.

This sequence joins TRBV12-5 and TRBJ1-1; D is ambiguous. V lost 3 bases, J lost 2 bases, and 7 bases lay in between. Germline values: CDR1 LGHNT, CDR2 FRNRAP. The length of the CDR3 is 13 residues. For the CDR3, the DNA is TGTGCTAGTGGTTTAACAGTTAACACTGAAGCTTTCTTT. Protein product: CASGLTVNTEAFF.

V and J are TRBV5-6 and TRBJ1-2, with a tentative D call TRBD1 (5 bases). This CDR3 is 18 amino acids long. Germline V lookup: CDR1 SGHDT, CDR2 YYEEEE. V was pared by 4 bases and J by 1 base, with 23 bases between. Here the CDR3 DNA reads TGTGCCAGCAGCCCAGTTGGCGGGACCGAGCCTTTTAACTATGGCTACACCTTC. Protein product: CASSPVGGTEPFNYGYTF.

The genes are TRBV4-1 and TRBJ1-5; no clear D. From germline, CDR1 is MGHRA and CDR2 YSYEKL. The CDR3 has 20 amino acids. The V gene lost 3 bases and the J gene lost 0 bases, with 24 bases spanning the gap. The CDR3 sequence is CASSHGVRVRGSLSNQPQHF. The DNA of the CDR3 is TGCGCCAGCAGCCACGGTGTACGGGTGAGAGGATCTCTTAGCAATCAGCCCCAGCATTTT.

The chain recombines TRBV18 with TRBJ2-7, with 10 bases lining up with TRBD1. The length of the CDR3 is 12 residues. The germline V gene has CDR1 KGHSH and CDR2 LQKENI. The trim removed 4 bases at V and 7 bases at J, leaving 1 base unmatched. The CDR3 sequence: CASSRDRGEQYF. The CDR3 DNA sequence: TGTGCCAGCTCACGGGACAGGGGAGAGCAGTACTTC.